This T cell receptor (beta chain) was observed in a study of T cell repertoires in cytomegalovirus infection (dated by TCRdb to between 2018 and 2021). Background for the entire study: Donor HLA type was relevant to the analysis, because carriage of CMV infection together with the matching HLA type was indicated by public TCR beta signatures. Summary of the overall study and its limitations: Carriers of CMV infection plus the relevant HLA type were discriminated by the cumulative frequency of public TCR beta family members in the study cohort and in an independent approximately 360-donor cohort. The ex vivo response was dominated by HLA-C-restricted CMV-specific TCR beta clonotypes, and the single most frequent clonotype in two of eight donors was supplied by these HLA-C-restricted clonotypes.

As to this clonotype: Which antigen it targets is not known. Base qualities are not recorded, but no much larger clone differs from it by a single base.

There are 16 amino acids in the CDR3, from cysteine to phenylalanine inclusive. Only CDR3 DNA remains: 48 bases, in frame from the first base. Germline trimming amounts to 6 bases on V and 0 bases on J, with 4 as the count of junction bases outside the gene matches. TCRdb shows the sequencer as Illumina HiSeq 1500. In-frame beta chains were kept once TCRdb had trimmed the public reads at Q25 with fastp and called clones with MiXCR. Entries are consolidated by CDR3 protein sequence, retaining the most common genes and DNA. Recorded for this sample are fewer than 550,000 distinct CDR3 sequences; approximately 16% of them occurred a single time. The ten largest clones capture roughly a quarter of the sample.

Rearrangement joined TRBV12-3 or TRBV12-4 to TRBJ2-7; TRBD2 fits 14 bases in the junction. This TCR derives from a human donor in good health (CMV status not recorded). Some clones in this sample may be carry-over from other donors' samples. Material for sequencing was CD8+ T cells from PBMCs. The DNA sequence follows: TGTGCCAGCAGCCGAGGGACTAGCGGGGGCTCCTACGAGCAGTACTTC. Its amino acids are CASSRGTSGGSYEQYF.